This TCR beta chain was recovered during a study of cytomegalovirus exposure and HLA in healthy donors (dated by TCRdb to the late 2010s). In terms of the full investigation: According to a later analysis, one platform produced both the 110 or so validation repertoires and the 670 or so repertoires of the first cohort. To predict cytomegalovirus infection status, the study brought together high-throughput TCR immunosequencing, statistical association of individual TCRs with disease status, and machine learning. In addition to the first cohort of 666 subjects, a separate validation cohort of approximately 110 different subjects was used. The study aimed to test whether cataloging public T cell receptors could reveal signatures of past pathogen exposure. On the study overall, not on this receptor specifically: Most TCR sequences were seen in very few donors, while some public TCRs were found in many individuals. The study listed 164 TCR beta chains as associated with cytomegalovirus. Subsequent analysis determined that TCRs grouped into clusters in the first cohort also showed a tendency toward co-occurrence across the 90 to 150 validation repertoires, and 85% to 95% of cluster scores exceeded 0. In vitro tests confirmed that three of the cytomegalovirus-associated TCR beta chains recognize cytomegalovirus antigens. The authors suggested that the approach could potentially be generalized to other disease states and immunological phenotypes. A later analysis lacked HLA typing for the validation cohort, so it scored co-occurrence in that cohort across all 110 or so repertoires. Cytomegalovirus status was reported to be diagnosed by the classifier with high specificity and sensitivity in both the original and validation cohorts.

Of note for this clone: Which antigen it targets is not known. It has no much larger one-base neighbor in the sample; base qualities were not kept.

Libraries were constructed by the immunoSEQ multiplex PCR assay. The authors' pipeline ran thus. A statistical classification framework was built to diagnose cytomegalovirus status from the catalog of TCR beta chain sequences. Entries here come from immuneACCESS through TCRdb and include only in-frame sequences with V and J called. Some clones fail to appear in such tables; in the studies checked, an unresolved V gene covers under half of the shortfall, and the cause of the remainder is unknown. The V and J calls and clone size come from that table; D and trimming were worked out from the DNA. Here the sample has about 160,000 clones; approximately 86% occur a single time. The ten largest clones take up approximately 2% of the sample. The CDR3 starts with the cysteine, ends with the phenylalanine, and has 15 residues. Only the CDR3 portion is preserved as DNA: 45 bases, with reading frame beginning at the first base. CDR1 and CDR2 (SGHKS, YYEKEE) derive from the germline V gene (reference sequence). Germline trimming: 2 bases from V, 4 bases from J; junction bases outside gene matches: 4.

Donors formed part of the validation cohort, which comprised 120 subjects and was distinct from the first cohort of 690 or so subjects. Recombination connected TRBV5-5 to TRBJ2-3; 10 middle bases align to TRBD2. The sample consisted of PBMCs. The sequence was collected from a woman under 30 in good health and CMV-seronegative. For the CDR3, the sequence is CASSFGTSVPDTQYF. At the DNA level, the sequence is TGTGCCAGCAGCTTTGGGACTAGCGTCCCAGATACGCAGTATTTT.